The 12 T cell receptor beta chains below all came from one sample that was sequenced in a study of OX40 agonist ivuxolimab in advanced cancers. Here immunoSEQ multiplex PCR was the method, and the copy in TCRdb shows in-frame clones only, minus some. The data contain more than 50,000 clones, approximately 80% of them singletons. The sequenced sample was CD4+ or CD8+ T cells sorted from blood, obtained in a trial of the OX40 agonist ivuxolimab. The source of these receptors is an adult with an advanced solid tumor such as melanoma, head and neck, liver or kidney cancer.

The chain is built from TRBV5-1 and TRBJ1-2, with a weak D call TRBD1 (6 bases). Trimming removed 3 bases from V and 6 bases from J, with 21 bases in between. From germline, CDR1 is SGHRS and CDR2 YFSETQ. This CDR3 contains 16 residues. DNA for the CDR3: TGCGCCAGCAGCTGGGGCAGCGGGACACCAGGGAATGGCTACACCTTC. Translating it yields CASSWGSGTPGNGYTF.

The rearrangement joins TRBV7-2 to TRBJ1-1; D is ambiguous. This CDR3 region has 16 residues. The germline gives CDR1 SGHTA, CDR2 FQGNSA. Trimming stripped 2 bases from V and 4 bases from J, with 17 bases between. CDR3 coding DNA: TGTGCCAGCAGCTTAATTTTAAGTGCAGCGGGCACTGAAGCTTTCTTT. Protein: CASSLILSAAGTEAFF.

This clone was seen once. This sequence joins TRBV7-2 and TRBJ2-2; no clear D. From germline, CDR1 is SGHTA and CDR2 FQGNSA. This CDR3 contains 13 residues. V was cut by 4 bases and J by 9 bases, with 12 bases left in between. CDR3 loop: CASSSPSDRELFF. The CDR3 DNA sequence: TGTGCCAGCAGCTCTCCAAGTGATAGGGAGCTGTTTTTT.

CDR3 protein: CASSKGVVNTEAFF. CDR3 in DNA: TGTGCCAGCAGCAAGGGGGTCGTGAACACTGAAGCTTTCTTT. The V gene is TRBV7-9, the J gene TRBJ1-1; a weak D match, TRBD1 (6 bases). Trimming took 5 bases from V and 0 from J, leaving 10 bases between them. The CDR3 has 14 residues. Germline lookup yields CDR1 SEHNR and CDR2 FQNEAQ (reference sequence).

V gene TRBV19 combines with J gene TRBJ1-1; D is undetermined. This CDR3 comprises 13 residues. V shed 4 bases and J shed 6 bases, with 12 bases lying between them. Germline assignment: CDR1 LNHDA and CDR2 SQIVND (reference sequence). The CDR3: CASSTREISEAFF. DNA of the CDR3: TGTGCCAGTAGTACTAGGGAAATCTCTGAAGCTTTCTTT. Supplemented by reference TRBV19 and TRBJ1-1, the full variable domain reads DGGITQSPKYLFRKEGQNVTLSCEQNLNHDAMYWYRQDPGQGLRLIYYSQIVNDFQKGDIAEGYSVSREKKESFPLTVTSAQKNPTAFYLCASSTREISEAFFGQGTRLTVV.

This clone was observed a few times. The chain is built from TRBV9 and TRBJ1-1, with D perhaps matching TRBD1 (5 bases). Trimming stripped 4 bases from V and 0 bases from J, with 13 bases between. Germline assignment: CDR1 SGDLS and CDR2 YYNGEE. CDR3 length equals 15 residues. This CDR3 reads CASSPLGRMNTEAFF. The CDR3 DNA reads as TGTGCCAGCAGCCCCCTGGGACGAATGAACACTGAAGCTTTCTTT.

The chain has TRBV7-3 and TRBJ2-3; TRBD1 matches 11 bases. The germline CDR1 and CDR2 sequences are SGHTA and FQGTGA. The CDR3 has 15 amino acids. After removal of 4 bases from V and 4 bases from J, the junction contained 4 bases not matched to a gene. CDR3 sequence (DNA): TGTGCCAGCAGCTATCCGGGACAGGGGGCAGATACGCAGTATTTT. This encodes CASSYPGQGADTQYF.

This chain links TRBV9 with TRBJ2-2; 7 bases agree with TRBD1. The germline V gene has CDR1 SGDLS and CDR2 YYNGEE. J lost 1 base, V lost 2 bases, and 5 bases had no gene match. The CDR3 has 16 amino acids. The CDR3 reads CASSVRTGWNTGELFF. CDR3 in DNA: TGTGCCAGCAGCGTGAGGACAGGATGGAACACCGGGGAGCTGTTTTTT. The complete variable domain, with remaining parts taken from reference TRBV9 and TRBJ2-2, reads DSGVTQTPKHLITATGQRVTLRCSPRSGDLSVYWYQQSLDQGLQFLIQYYNGEERAKGNILERFSAQQFPDLHSELNLSSLELGDSALYFCASSVRTGWNTGELFFGEGSRLTVL.

The rearrangement joins TRBV19 to TRBJ1-1, with TRBD1 matching over 7 bases. Germline loops: CDR1 LNHDA, CDR2 SQIVND (reference sequence). The CDR3 is 17 residues long. V lost 2 bases and J lost 0; bases outside the gene matches: 9. The chain's CDR3 is CASSIRGPGGLNTEAFF. CDR3 DNA sequence: TGTGCCAGTAGTATAAGGGGGCCGGGGGGTCTGAACACTGAAGCTTTCTTT.

This clone was counted only a few times. The chain couples TRBV14 to TRBJ1-2; the D is unclear. This CDR3 is 15 amino acids long. CDR1 is SGHDN, CDR2 FVKESK, per germline. V was cut by 1 base and J by 2 bases, with 11 bases left in between. This CDR3 reads CASSQAPKLNYGYTF. CDR3 nucleotides: TGTGCCAGCAGCCAAGCCCCGAAACTCAACTATGGCTACACCTTC.

The genes are TRBV19 and TRBJ1-4, with 9 bases fitting TRBD1. The CDR3 totals 15 residues. V shed 8 bases and J 8 bases; nucleotides not matched to a gene: 12. CDR1 LNHDA and CDR2 SQIVND come from the germline V gene (reference sequence). DNA of the CDR3: TGTGCCAGTCGACGTGCCGGGACAGGGAGGGAAAAACTGTTTTTT. This sequence encodes CASRRAGTGREKLFF.

The V and J genes are TRBV19 and TRBJ1-1; D is uncertain. The CDR3 is made up of 14 amino acids. Trimming removed 1 base from V and 4 bases from J, with 10 bases in between. Germline CDR1 reads LNHDA; CDR2 reads SQIVND (reference sequence). CDR3 protein: CASSIVDGFTEAFF. The CDR3 nucleotides are TGTGCCAGTAGTATAGTAGATGGATTCACTGAAGCTTTCTTT. Together with reference TRBV19 and TRBJ1-1, the CDR3 gives the full variable domain: DGGITQSPKYLFRKEGQNVTLSCEQNLNHDAMYWYRQDPGQGLRLIYYSQIVNDFQKGDIAEGYSVSREKKESFPLTVTSAQKNPTAFYLCASSIVDGFTEAFFGQGTRLTVV.